These 13 T cell receptor beta chains were all obtained from the same sample, sequenced in a study of identifying expanded T cells in peripheral blood. Repertoires were generated with immunoSEQ multiplex PCR, while TCRdb's copy carries only in-frame clones and drops some. The table shows approximately 58,000 clones, with under 85% occurring only once. Material: blood. These receptors were taken from a person between 18 and 75 years old in good health.

The chain employs TRBV6-1 and TRBJ1-2, with no clear D. V dropped 6 bases and J dropped 2 bases, with 1 base sitting between them. This CDR3 region has 10 residues. Germline values: CDR1 MNHNS, CDR2 SASEGT. In DNA form, the CDR3 reads TGTGCCAGCAGAAACTATGGCTACACCTTC. Its protein is CASRNYGYTF.

The V gene is TRBV30, the J gene TRBJ2-1; the D call may be TRBD1 or TRBD2 (5 bases each). The CDR3 consists of 12 residues. Germline-derived CDR1 and CDR2 are GTSNPN and SVGIG (reference sequence). V lost 3 bases to trimming and J lost 5 bases, with 8 bases between them. The CDR3 nucleotides are TGTGCCTGGAGCAGGGAGAACAATGAGCAGTTCTTC. Protein: CAWSRENNEQFF. The full variable domain, its missing parts supplied by reference TRBV30 and TRBJ2-1, is SQTIHQWPATLVQPVGSPLSLECTVEGTSNPNLYWYRQAAGRGLQLLFYSVGIGQISSEVPQNLSASRPQDRQFILSSKKLLLSDSGFYLCAWSRENNEQFFGPGTRLTVL.

The chain uses TRBV28 and TRBJ1-4; D ambiguous. This CDR3 is built from 15 residues. Trimming pared 4 bases from V and 0 bases from J, leaving 9 bases between. Germline V gene lookup returns CDR1 MDHEN and CDR2 SYDVKM. This chain's CDR3 is CASSSRGATNEKLFF. CDR3 coding DNA: TGTGCCAGCAGTTCACGTGGAGCAACTAATGAAAAACTGTTTTTT.

This clone occurred a few times. The gene calls are TRBV6-1 and TRBJ1-2; TRBD1 aligns across 7 bases. Germline V gene lookup returns CDR1 MNHNS and CDR2 SASEGT. The CDR3 totals 14 residues. With V trimmed by 5 bases and J by 4 bases, 7 bases remained unmatched. The chain's CDR3 is CASSSRDRTYGYTF. Here the CDR3 DNA reads TGTGCCAGCAGTTCCCGGGACAGAACCTATGGCTACACCTTC.

The chain recombines TRBV5-6 with TRBJ1-1; no definite D call. Trimming cost V 2 bases and J 1 base, with 9 bases left between them. The germline gives CDR1 SGHDT, CDR2 YYEEEE. The CDR3 loop spans 14 amino acids. CDR3 residues: CASSFRHANTEAFF. DNA of the CDR3: TGTGCCAGCAGCTTCCGGCACGCGAACACTGAAGCTTTCTTT.

The chain combines TRBV19 with TRBJ1-2; 9 positions match TRBD1. The V segment lost 4 bases and the J segment 8 bases; nucleotides outside the gene matches: 5. The CDR3 is made up of 13 amino acids. Germline loops: CDR1 LNHDA, CDR2 SQIVND (reference sequence). The CDR3 loop is CASSTSDRGGYTF. DNA for the CDR3: TGTGCCAGTAGTACCTCGGACAGGGGCGGCTACACCTTC.

The CDR3 loop is CASSPMPSGGLFF. In DNA, the CDR3 is TGTGCCAGCAGCCCAATGCCTTCAGGGGGACTGTTTTTT. The genes are TRBV5-5 and TRBJ1-4, with 7 bases lining up with TRBD1. Germline V gene data show CDR1 as SGHKS and CDR2 as YYEKEE (reference sequence). The CDR3 length is 13 residues. V dropped 4 bases and J dropped 13; count of bases not matched to a gene: 10.

CDR3 bases: TGTGCCAGCAGCTTGTCTAGCCTAACCGGGGAGCTGTTTTTT. Protein: CASSLSSLTGELFF. The chain links TRBV11-2 to TRBJ2-2, with D possibly TRBD2 on 5 matching bases. Germline lookup yields CDR1 SGHAT and CDR2 FQNNGV. V was shortened by 3 bases and J by 5 bases, with 10 bases between the two germline ends. The CDR3 totals 14 residues.

The chain recombines TRBV15 with TRBJ1-4, with a weak D call TRBD1 (5 bases). Germline-derived CDR1 and CDR2 are LNHNV and YYDKDF (reference sequence). The CDR3 loop spans 16 amino acids. Trimming cost V 0 bases and J 7 bases, with 15 bases left between them. Here the CDR3 reads CATSREQAQGSEKLFF. In nucleotides, the CDR3 is TGTGCCACCAGCAGAGAACAGGCCCAGGGTAGTGAAAAACTGTTTTTT.

The chain employs TRBV7-2 and TRBJ2-7; 13 nucleotides align to TRBD2. V dropped 5 bases and J dropped 4; count of bases not matched to a gene: 11. The CDR3 runs to 17 residues. In germline, CDR1 is SGHTA, CDR2 FQGNSA. Here the CDR3 reads CASSPKGLAGTGYEQYF. Written as DNA, the CDR3 is TGTGCCAGCAGCCCGAAGGGACTAGCGGGAACCGGGTACGAGCAGTACTTC.

The V and J genes are TRBV11-2 and TRBJ2-2; D possibly corresponds to TRBD2 (6 bases). Trimming pared 5 bases from V and 0 bases from J, leaving 16 bases between. Looked up from germline, CDR1 is SGHAT and CDR2 is FQNNGV. The CDR3 contains 17 residues. The CDR3: CASSARPRDSNTGELFF. For the CDR3, the DNA is TGTGCCAGCAGCGCGCGTCCCCGGGACTCGAACACCGGGGAGCTGTTTTTT.

This clone has a handful of counts. The identical CDR3 is also encoded by other nucleotide sequences in the sample. The CDR3 DNA follows: TGCGCCAGCAGCCCGTTGGGACGGAGTGAAGCTTTCTTT. Its protein is CASSPLGRSEAFF. The chain joins TRBV10-1 to TRBJ1-1; tentative D call: TRBD1 (5 bases). CDR1 and CDR2 (germline): WNHNN, SYGVQD (reference sequence). The CDR3 sequence is 13 residues long. V was shortened by 6 bases and J by 7 bases, with 15 bases between the two germline ends.

The CDR3 nucleotides are TGTGCCAGCATAATCGGGAGGGCCGCAGATACGCAGTATTTT. This sequence encodes CASIIGRAADTQYF. This rearrangement joins TRBV2 to TRBJ2-3; 8 bases are shared with TRBD2. The V segment lost 7 bases and the J segment 4 bases; nucleotides outside the gene matches: 7. Germline assignment: CDR1 SNHLY and CDR2 FYNNEI. The CDR3 runs to 14 residues. The full variable domain, its missing parts supplied by reference TRBV2 and TRBJ2-3, is EPEVTQTPSHQVTQMGQEVILRCVPISNHLYFYWYRQILGQKVEFLVSFYNNEISEKSEIFDDQFSVERPDGSNFTLKIRSTKLEDSAMYFCASIIGRAADTQYFGPGTRLTVL.